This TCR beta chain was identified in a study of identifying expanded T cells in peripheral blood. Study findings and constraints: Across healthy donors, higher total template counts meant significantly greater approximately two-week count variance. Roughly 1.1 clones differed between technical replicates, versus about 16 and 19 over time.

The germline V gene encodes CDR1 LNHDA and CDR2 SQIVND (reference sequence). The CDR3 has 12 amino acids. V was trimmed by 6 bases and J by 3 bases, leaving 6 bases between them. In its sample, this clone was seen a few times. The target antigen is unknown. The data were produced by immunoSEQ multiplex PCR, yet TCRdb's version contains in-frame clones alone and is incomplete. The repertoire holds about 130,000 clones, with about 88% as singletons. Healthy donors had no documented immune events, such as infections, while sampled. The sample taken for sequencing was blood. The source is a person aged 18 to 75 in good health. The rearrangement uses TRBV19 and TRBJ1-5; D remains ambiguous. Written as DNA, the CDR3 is TGTGCCAGTAGGGGCTACAATCAGCCCCAGCATTTT. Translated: CASRGYNQPQHF.